Each of the 6 T cell receptor beta chains below was sequenced from the same sample in a study of identifying expanded T cells in peripheral blood (dated by TCRdb to about 2019). The library was produced with the immunoSEQ multiplex PCR assay. Entries here come from immuneACCESS through TCRdb and include only in-frame sequences with V and J called. Some clones fail to appear in such tables; in the studies checked, an unresolved V gene covers under half of the shortfall, and the cause of the remainder is unknown. The sample yields 90,000 or so clones; approximately 86% were counted once. The top ten clones comprise 5.6% of the sample. Material: blood. These receptors were taken from a person aged 18 to 70 in good health.

The V call is TRBV18, the J call TRBJ2-4; a weak D match, TRBD2 (5 bases). CDR1 is KGHSH and CDR2 is LQKENI in the germline V gene. The CDR3 has 21 amino acids. Trimming stripped 3 bases from V and 0 bases from J, with 27 bases between. The CDR3 bases are TGTGCCAGCTCACCCCCATCGATCGGACGGGTTAGCGAACTAGCCAAAAACATTCAGTACTTC. Translating it yields CASSPPSIGRVSELAKNIQYF.

This chain links TRBV5-4 with TRBJ2-5; D ambiguous. The CDR3 loop spans 14 amino acids. The germline V gene has CDR1 SGHNT and CDR2 YYREEE (reference sequence). Trimming stripped 0 bases from V and 1 base from J, with 7 bases between. As DNA, the CDR3 is TGTGCCAGCAGCTTGGGGCCAGGCCAAGAGACCCAGTACTTC. Its protein product is CASSLGPGQETQYF. Supplemented by reference TRBV5-4 and TRBJ2-5, the full variable domain reads ETGVTQSPTHLIKTRGQQVTLRCSSQSGHNTVSWYQQALGQGPQFIFQYYREEENGRGNFPPRFSGLQFPNYSSELNVNALELDDSALYLCASSLGPGQETQYFGPGTRLLVL.

This chain joins TRBV4-3 and TRBJ2-5; 11 bases map to TRBD1. The CDR3 extends over 15 amino acids. The V segment lost 4 bases and the J segment 5 bases; nucleotides outside the gene matches: 6. Germline V CDR1 and CDR2: LGHNA, YSLEER. CDR3 DNA: TGCGCCAGCAGCCCGGACAGGGGGCGCGAGGAGACCCAGTACTTC. Translation gives CASSPDRGREETQYF.

CDR3 protein: CASSPTQESNEQFF. In DNA, the CDR3 is TGTGCCAGCTCACCTACCCAGGAATCCAATGAGCAGTTCTTC. This chain connects TRBV18 to TRBJ2-1; D unclear. Looked up from germline, CDR1 is KGHSH and CDR2 is LQKENI. The length of the CDR3 is 14 residues. Trimming removed 3 bases at V and 6 bases at J, with 12 bases between.

This clone was counted once. The chain is built from TRBV2 and TRBJ1-1; 8 positions match TRBD1. The CDR3 runs 12 residues. Trimming removed 6 bases from V and 5 bases from J; junction bases left unmatched: 2. Germline CDR1 is SNHLY and CDR2 is FYNNEI. CDR3 sequence reads: CASRQGVTEAFF. CDR3 nucleotide sequence: TGTGCCAGCAGACAGGGGGTGACTGAAGCTTTCTTT.

CDR3 sequence (DNA): TGTGCCAGCAGCTTAGTAATTAAGGACACCATATATTTT. Protein product: CASSLVIKDTIYF. This chain connects TRBV11-3 to TRBJ1-3, with D uncertain. Trimming stripped 1 base from V and 8 bases from J, with 9 bases between. The CDR3 is made up of 13 amino acids. Germline lookup yields CDR1 SGHNT and CDR2 YENEEA.